The 14 T cell receptor beta chains below were found in one sample sequenced in a study of cytomegalovirus exposure and HLA in healthy donors. The PCR was carried out with 60 Vbeta primers and 13 Jbeta primers. TCRdb's table, derived via immunoSEQ multiplex PCR, lists solely in-frame clones and lacks some. The sample has approximately 110,000 clones, about four fifths seen once. The sample taken for sequencing was PBMCs. The receptors here all came from a man aged 35 to 55 in good health and CMV-seronegative.

The V and J genes are TRBV25-1 and TRBJ2-1; the match to TRBD1 covers 12 bases. CDR1 is MGHDK, CDR2 SYGVNS, per germline. V lost 3 bases, J lost 8 bases, and 11 bases stayed unmatched. The CDR3 consists of 17 residues. This CDR3 is CASSEPAPGQGADEQFF. The CDR3, as DNA: TGTGCCAGCAGTGAGCCAGCACCGGGACAGGGGGCCGATGAGCAGTTCTTC.

V is TRBV7-9 and J is TRBJ1-4; D is possibly TRBD1 (5 bases). Germline lookup yields CDR1 SEHNR and CDR2 FQNEAQ (reference sequence). Trimming shortened V by 0 bases and J by 11 bases, and 13 bases separated the two germline ends. This CDR3 has 14 residues. The CDR3 coding sequence is TGTGCCAGCAGCTTAGCGCGATCCGGGGGGAAACTGTTTTTT. Protein sequence: CASSLARSGGKLFF.

The chain is built from TRBV7-9 and TRBJ1-1; a weak D match, TRBD1 (6 bases). The V and J ends lost 1 base and 8 bases respectively, with 11 bases between them. This CDR3 has 13 amino acids. Germline CDR1 and CDR2: SEHNR and FQNEAQ (reference sequence). CDR3 loop: CASSLGTVGEAFF. In nucleotides, the CDR3 is TGTGCCAGCAGCTTAGGGACAGTCGGGGAAGCTTTCTTT.

This clone was counted once. The chain links TRBV11-3 to TRBJ1-1, with 7 positions matching TRBD1. The CDR3 totals 12 residues. Germline V gene sequence: CDR1 SGHNT, CDR2 YENEEA. J was trimmed by 11 bases and V by 2 bases; bases with no gene match: 5. CDR3 loop: CASSLNGQVAFF. Written as DNA, the CDR3 is TGTGCCAGCAGCTTAAACGGACAGGTCGCTTTCTTT.

This clone occurred a few times. The chain couples TRBV5-1 to TRBJ1-5; weak D call: TRBD1 (5 bases). The CDR3 totals 14 residues. V lost 4 bases to trimming and J lost 4 bases, with 12 bases between them. Germline V gives CDR1 SGHRS, CDR2 YFSETQ. CDR3 in DNA: TGCGCCAGCAGCCTCCAGGGCCAAAATCAGCCCCAGCATTTT. Its translation is CASSLQGQNQPQHF.

The table lists this clone with a few counts. This sequence joins TRBV5-4 and TRBJ1-6; 8 bases are a match to TRBD1. The CDR3 spans 15 residues. Germline CDR1 and CDR2: SGHNT and YYREEE (reference sequence). J gave up 7 bases and V 4 bases, and 7 bases lay outside the gene matches. CDR3 amino acids: CASSGPGQENSPLHF. As DNA, the CDR3 is TGTGCCAGCAGCGGACCGGGACAGGAAAATTCACCCCTCCACTTT.

The chain employs TRBV2 and TRBJ2-5; TRBD2 agrees at 10 bases. The tail of the sequence fits TRBJ2-7 better, so the J call may be wrong. Germline V gene lookup returns CDR1 SNHLY and CDR2 FYNNEI. The CDR3 is 15 amino acids. The CDR3 DNA reads TGTGCCAGCAAAGACGGACTAGCGGCCGCCTACGAGCAGTACTTC. It yields the protein CASKDGLAAAYEQYF.

CDR3 protein: CASSQGGPVQKLFF. CDR3 coding DNA: TGCGCCAGCAGCCAAGGAGGGCCGGTTCAAAAACTGTTTTTT. J is TRBJ1-4 and V is TRBV4-3, with D uncertain. V was clipped by 1 base and J by 9 bases, with 12 bases between them. Germline CDR1 and CDR2: LGHNA and YSLEER. There are 14 residues in the CDR3.

The genes are TRBV9 and TRBJ2-2, with D tentatively TRBD1 (5 bases). Trimming cost V 2 bases and J 4 bases, with 9 bases left between them. The length of the CDR3 is 14 residues. CDR1 and CDR2 from the germline V gene are SGDLS and YYNGEE. The CDR3 sequence is CASSVTVPTGELFF. CDR3 nucleotide sequence: TGTGCCAGCAGCGTGACAGTTCCCACCGGGGAGCTGTTTTTT.

The chain joins TRBV7-2 to TRBJ1-4, with 7 bases matching TRBD1. This CDR3 is built from 15 residues. The V gene end was trimmed by 5 bases and the J gene end by 8 bases; junction bases not matched to a gene: 11. Germline values: CDR1 SGHTA, CDR2 FQGNSA. The CDR3 spells CASSPTRGLWEKLFF. DNA for the CDR3: TGTGCCAGCAGCCCTACTAGGGGGCTATGGGAAAAACTGTTTTTT.

This sequence joins TRBV7-6 and TRBJ1-5, with 8 bases that match TRBD1. CDR3 length: 14 amino acids. The junction had 6 bases not matched to a gene; V was cut back by 5 bases and J by 6 bases. Germline CDR1 SGHVS, CDR2 FNYEAQ. CDR3 in DNA: TGTGCCAGCAGCCTACAGGGGGGGACTCAGCCCCAGCATTTT. Translation: CASSLQGGTQPQHF.

The chain links TRBV9 to TRBJ2-7, with 8 bases fitting TRBD2. From germline, CDR1 is SGDLS and CDR2 YYNGEE. V shed 3 bases and J 2 bases; nucleotides not matched to a gene: 4. CDR3 size: 14 residues. Here the CDR3 DNA reads TGTGCCAGCAGCGCGGGACTAGTGGCCTACGAGCAGTACTTC. It specifies CASSAGLVAYEQYF.

The chain is built from TRBV7-6 and TRBJ1-4, with unresolved D. In germline, CDR1 is SGHVS, CDR2 FNYEAQ. The ends were cut back, 5 bases at V and 7 bases at J, with 14 bases in the middle. CDR3 length: 14 amino acids. The CDR3: CASSPRREGEKLFF. CDR3 DNA sequence: TGTGCCAGCAGCCCTCGGCGGGAGGGTGAAAAACTGTTTTTT. Looking up the rest from reference TRBV7-6 and TRBJ1-4 gives the full variable domain: GAGVSQSPRYKVTKRGQDVALRCDPISGHVSLYWYRQALGQGPEFLTYFNYEAQQDKSGLPNDRFSAERPEGSISTLTIQRTEQRDSAMYRCASSPRREGEKLFFGSGTQLSVL.

The chain is built from TRBV5-6 and TRBJ2-1, with D unclear. V shed 0 bases and J shed 7 bases, with 8 bases lying between them. CDR1 is SGHDT, CDR2 YYEEEE, per germline. This CDR3 comprises 13 residues. The CDR3, as DNA: TGTGCCAGCAGCTTGGGACACCCGAATGAGCAGTTCTTC. Its protein is CASSLGHPNEQFF.